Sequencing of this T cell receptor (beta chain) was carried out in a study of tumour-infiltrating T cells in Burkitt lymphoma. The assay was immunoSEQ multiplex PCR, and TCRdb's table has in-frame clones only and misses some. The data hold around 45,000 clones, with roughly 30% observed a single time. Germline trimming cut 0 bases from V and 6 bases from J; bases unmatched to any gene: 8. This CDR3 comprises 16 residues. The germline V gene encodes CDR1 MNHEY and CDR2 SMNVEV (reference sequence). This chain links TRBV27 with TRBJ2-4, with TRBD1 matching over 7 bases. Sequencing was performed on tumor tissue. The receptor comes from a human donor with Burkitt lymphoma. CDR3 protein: CASSLSITGEGNIQYF. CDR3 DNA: TGTGCCAGCAGTTTATCGATTACAGGGGAAGGAAACATTCAGTACTTC.